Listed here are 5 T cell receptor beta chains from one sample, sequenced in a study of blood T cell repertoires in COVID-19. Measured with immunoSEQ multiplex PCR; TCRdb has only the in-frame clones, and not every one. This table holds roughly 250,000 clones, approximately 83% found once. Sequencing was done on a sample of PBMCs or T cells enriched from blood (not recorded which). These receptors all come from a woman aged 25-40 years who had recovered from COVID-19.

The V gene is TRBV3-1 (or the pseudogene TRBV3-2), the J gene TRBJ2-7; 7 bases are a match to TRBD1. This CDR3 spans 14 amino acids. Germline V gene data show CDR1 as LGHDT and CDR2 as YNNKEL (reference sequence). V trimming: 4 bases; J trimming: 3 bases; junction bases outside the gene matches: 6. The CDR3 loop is CASSPRDSLYEQYF. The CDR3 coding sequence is TGTGCCAGCAGCCCCCGGGACAGCCTCTACGAGCAGTACTTC.

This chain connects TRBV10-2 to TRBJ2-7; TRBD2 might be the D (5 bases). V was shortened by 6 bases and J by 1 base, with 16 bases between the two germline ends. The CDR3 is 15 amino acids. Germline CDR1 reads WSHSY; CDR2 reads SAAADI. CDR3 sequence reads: CASSEGLFGSYEQYF. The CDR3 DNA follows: TGCGCCAGCAGCGAAGGACTGTTCGGTTCCTACGAGCAGTACTTC.

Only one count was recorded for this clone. The CDR3 DNA reads as TGTGCCACCAGTGATCCCAAGACAGGGGTCAACGAGCAGTACTTC. It is translated as CATSDPKTGVNEQYF. The genes are TRBV24-1 and TRBJ2-7; the match to TRBD1 covers 8 bases. The CDR3 length is 15 residues. The V segment lost 3 bases and the J segment 5 bases; nucleotides outside the gene matches: 8. Germline CDR1 KGHDR, CDR2 SFDVKD.

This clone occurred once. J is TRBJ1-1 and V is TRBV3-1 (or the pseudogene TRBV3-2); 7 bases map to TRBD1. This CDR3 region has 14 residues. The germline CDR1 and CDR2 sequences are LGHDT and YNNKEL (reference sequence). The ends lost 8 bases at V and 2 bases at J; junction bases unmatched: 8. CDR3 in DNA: TGTGCCAGCGGACAGGAGGGACTTAACACTGAAGCTTTCTTT. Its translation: CASGQEGLNTEAFF.

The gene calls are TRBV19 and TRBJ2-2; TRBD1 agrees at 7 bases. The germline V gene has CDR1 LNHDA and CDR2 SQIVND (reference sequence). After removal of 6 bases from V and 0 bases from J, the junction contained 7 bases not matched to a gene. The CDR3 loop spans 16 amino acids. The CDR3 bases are TGTGCCAGTAGCCGGGACAGCAATACGAACACCGGGGAGCTGTTTTTT. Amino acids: CASSRDSNTNTGELFF.